The rows below give T cell receptor beta chains drawn from one sample of a study of CD8 T cells in Susac syndrome. One entry per CDR3 protein, called by TCRdb with MiXCR from the immunoSEQ multiplex PCR reads. The sample yields 110,000 or so distinct CDR3 sequences, approximately 96% seen once. Sample: CD4+ T cells from PBMCs. The source of these receptors is a human donor in good health. CDR3s include the opening cysteine and the closing phenylalanine or tryptophan. A D gene is named only where the DNA matches it firmly. Some rows mark clone size as missing; the rest say once, few, many or name a class of expanded clone.

J gene,V gene,clone size,D gene,CDR3 protein,CDR3 DNA
TRBJ1-2,TRBV6-5,.,TRBD1,CASSRLTGDGYTF,TGTGCCAGCAGTCGGCTGACAGGGGACGGCTACACCTTC
TRBJ1-1,TRBV28,.,.,CASTPPGSLNTEAFF,TGTGCCAGCACCCCTCCAGGGAGCCTGAACACTGAAGCTTTCTTT
TRBJ2-7,TRBV5-1,.,.,CASSWDTSSYEQYF,TGCGCCAGCAGCTGGGACACGAGCTCCTACGAGCAGTACTTC
TRBJ2-2,TRBV7-3,.,.,CASSLAGPGTNTGELFF,TGTGCCAGCAGCTTAGCCGGGCCGGGGACAAACACCGGGGAGCTGTTTTTT
TRBJ2-4,TRBV7-9,once,.,CASRGWSGNIQYF,TGTGCCAGCAGAGGGTGGTCTGGAAACATTCAGTACTTC
TRBJ1-1,TRBV6-5,.,TRBD1,CASRYDRGVSEAFF,TGTGCCAGCAGATATGACAGGGGGGTCTCTGAAGCTTTCTTT
TRBJ2-2,TRBV5-1,.,TRBD1,CASSWTGAGSTGELFF,TGCGCCAGCAGCTGGACAGGGGCCGGAAGCACCGGGGAGCTGTTTTTT
TRBJ2-3,TRBV28,once,TRBD1,CASSFDRVPPDTQYF,TGTGCCAGCAGTTTTGACAGGGTCCCCCCGGATACGCAGTATTTT
TRBJ2-3,TRBV29-1,.,TRBD1,CSVSRGQAIDTQYF,TGCAGCGTGAGCAGGGGGCAGGCGATAGATACGCAGTATTTT
TRBJ1-6,TRBV18,.,TRBD1,CASSPLADRVNSPLHF,TGTGCCAGCTCACCACTTGCGGACAGGGTCAATTCACCCCTCCACTTT
TRBJ2-7,TRBV3-1,.,TRBD2,CASSYSGRGIHEQYF,TGTGCCAGCAGCTATAGCGGGAGGGGGATCCACGAGCAGTACTTC
TRBJ2-2,TRBV5-1,.,TRBD2,CASSLREDYTGELFF,TGCGCCAGCAGCTTGCGGGAGGATTACACCGGGGAGCTGTTTTTT
TRBJ1-1,TRBV12-3/TRBV12-4,.,.,CASSSGPEAFF,TGTGCCAGCAGCTCCGGCCCTGAAGCTTTCTTT
TRBJ2-2,TRBV12-3/TRBV12-4,.,TRBD1,CASRLPGTGASGELFF,TGTGCCAGCAGACTCCCCGGGACAGGGGCGTCCGGGGAGCTGTTTTTT
TRBJ1-4,TRBV3-1,.,.,CASSPSLPDNEKLFF,TGTGCCAGCAGCCCCTCCTTACCTGATAATGAAAAACTGTTTTTT
TRBJ2-1,TRBV9,.,.,CASSVAGNSYNEQFF,TGTGCCAGCAGCGTAGCCGGGAATTCCTACAATGAGCAGTTCTTC
TRBJ1-4,TRBV27,.,.,CASGQRDGNEKLFF,TGTGCCAGCGGCCAGAGGGACGGCAATGAAAAACTGTTTTTT
TRBJ2-2,TRBV7-9,once,.,CASSLRREIGELFF,TGTGCCAGCAGCTTACGGCGGGAAATCGGGGAGCTGTTTTTT
TRBJ2-3,TRBV19,.,TRBD2,CASSTISGGSTDTQYF,TGTGCCAGTAGTACCATTAGCGGGGGAAGCACAGATACGCAGTATTTT
TRBJ1-1,TRBV4-2,once,.,CASSPAGLNTEAFF,TGTGCCAGCAGCCCGGCGGGGTTGAACACTGAAGCTTTCTTT
TRBJ1-2,TRBV7-2,.,TRBD1,CASRHRGGNYGYTF,TGTGCCAGCAGGCACAGGGGAGGCAACTATGGCTACACCTTC
TRBJ2-2,TRBV4-2,.,TRBD2,CASSQDAAGGPGELFF,TGTGCCAGCAGCCAAGACGCGGCGGGGGGGCCCGGGGAGCTGTTTTTT
TRBJ2-7,TRBV29-1,.,.,CSVGPGSYEQYF,TGCAGCGTTGGCCCAGGAAGCTACGAGCAGTACTTC
TRBJ2-7,TRBV6-5,.,.,CASSRTGFSYEQYF,TGTGCCAGCAGTCGTACGGGATTCAGTTACGAGCAGTACTTC
TRBJ2-7,TRBV15,once,TRBD1,CATSLGGTGTYEQYF,TGTGCCACCAGCCTCGGTGGGACAGGTACCTACGAGCAGTACTTC
TRBJ2-7,TRBV12-5,.,.,CASERESEQYF,TGTGCTAGTGAAAGGGAAAGCGAGCAGTACTTC
TRBJ2-7,TRBV27,.,.,CASSLRQISYEQYF,TGTGCCAGCAGTTTACGACAGATCTCCTACGAGCAGTACTTC
TRBJ1-5,TRBV7-9,.,.,CASSSRVESNQPQHF,TGTGCCAGCAGCAGCAGGGTCGAAAGCAATCAGCCCCAGCATTTT
TRBJ2-7,TRBV4-1,.,TRBD2,CASSQDLAGVYEQYF,TGCGCCAGCAGCCAAGACCTAGCGGGAGTCTACGAGCAGTACTTC
TRBJ2-2,TRBV11-3,.,.,CASSLRRLANTGELFF,TGTGCCAGCAGCTTAAGACGCCTCGCGAACACCGGGGAGCTGTTTTTT
TRBJ2-5,TRBV15,.,TRBD1,CATSRDRGTGGKQETQYF,TGTGCCACCAGCAGAGATCGGGGGACAGGGGGGAAACAAGAGACCCAGTACTTC
TRBJ2-5,TRBV9,.,TRBD2,CASNAGVGETQYF,TGTGCCAGCAACGCGGGAGTTGGGGAGACCCAGTACTTC
TRBJ2-7,TRBV20-1,once,.,CSARRSDGAYEQYF,TGCAGTGCTAGACGATCGGACGGAGCCTACGAGCAGTACTTC
TRBJ2-5,TRBV28,.,TRBD2,CASTPGLAGETQYF,TGTGCCAGCACCCCGGGACTAGCGGGGGAGACCCAGTACTTC
TRBJ2-4,TRBV11-2,.,.,CASSQNQGIQYF,TGTGCCAGCAGCCAAAACCAGGGCATTCAGTACTTC
TRBJ1-1,TRBV19,once,.,CASSTNRANFGDTEAFF,TGTGCCAGTAGTACTAACAGGGCAAACTTCGGGGACACTGAAGCTTTCTTT
TRBJ1-1,TRBV5-6,.,.,CASSLLSRNTEAFF,TGTGCCAGCAGCTTGCTTAGCAGGAACACTGAAGCTTTCTTT
TRBJ2-5,TRBV28,once,TRBD2,CASRVAGGRETQYF,TGTGCCAGCAGGGTAGCGGGGGGGCGTGAGACCCAGTACTTC
TRBJ2-3,TRBV3-1,.,TRBD1,CASRLGQATRTDTQYF,TGTGCCAGCAGACTAGGACAGGCCACAAGAACAGATACGCAGTATTTT
TRBJ2-4,TRBV20-1,.,.,CSAPGTNRAKNIQYF,TGCAGTGCTCCCGGGACAAATCGTGCCAAAAACATTCAGTACTTC
TRBJ2-2,TRBV7-2,.,TRBD1,CASRWDRNTGELFF,TGTGCCAGCAGATGGGACAGAAACACCGGGGAGCTGTTTTTT
TRBJ2-7,TRBV12-3/TRBV12-4,.,.,CASSMGLGGEQYF,TGTGCCAGCAGTATGGGGTTAGGGGGCGAGCAGTACTTC
TRBJ2-7,TRBV20-1,.,.,CSLPRTPYEQYF,TGCAGCCTCCCCCGAACCCCCTACGAGCAGTACTTC
TRBJ1-2,TRBV29-1,.,.,CSVEMGGEGYGYTF,TGCAGCGTTGAAATGGGGGGGGAAGGCTATGGCTACACCTTC
TRBJ2-7,TRBV5-4,.,TRBD1,CASSPLQGKYEQYF,TGTGCCAGCAGCCCCTTACAGGGGAAATACGAGCAGTACTTC
TRBJ2-5,TRBV7-9,.,TRBD1,CASSVGQGESETQYF,TGTGCCAGCAGCGTTGGACAGGGAGAGTCGGAGACCCAGTACTTC
TRBJ1-3,TRBV9,.,.,CASSVASSGNTIYF,TGTGCCAGCAGCGTAGCTAGCTCTGGAAACACCATATATTTT
TRBJ1-6,TRBV6-5,once,.,CASSYGGFFSPLHF,TGTGCCAGCAGTTACGGGGGGTTCTTTTCACCCCTCCACTTT
TRBJ1-2,TRBV12-3/TRBV12-4,.,.,CASSQGTPDLGYGYTF,TGTGCCAGCAGTCAAGGGACACCGGATCTAGGATATGGCTACACCTTC
TRBJ1-1,TRBV20-1,.,.,CSARDLAGLNTEAFF,TGCAGTGCTAGAGATCTGGCCGGATTGAACACTGAAGCTTTCTTT
TRBJ2-5,TRBV7-2,.,TRBD2,CASSASGSRETQYF,TGTGCCAGCAGCGCGAGCGGGAGTAGGGAGACCCAGTACTTC
TRBJ2-7,TRBV3-1,few,TRBD1,CASSLGTGYEQYF,TGTGCCAGCTCACTTGGGACAGGCTACGAGCAGTACTTC
TRBJ2-5,TRBV6-2/TRBV6-3,.,.,CASSLERQETQYF,TGTGCCAGCAGTCTGGAGCGGCAAGAGACCCAGTACTTC
TRBJ2-2,TRBV28,.,.,CASSFLLGELFF,TGTGCCAGCAGTTTCCTTCTCGGGGAGCTGTTTTTT
TRBJ2-2,TRBV28,.,.,CASRSDSGSNTGELFF,TGTGCCAGCAGATCCGATAGCGGCTCGAACACCGGGGAGCTGTTTTTT
TRBJ2-7,TRBV12-3/TRBV12-4,.,.,CASSPRVLGEQYF,TGTGCCAGCAGCCCCAGGGTCTTGGGGGAGCAGTACTTC
TRBJ2-7,TRBV6-2/TRBV6-3,.,.,CASSYLSVEQYF,TGTGCCAGCAGTTATCTGTCCGTCGAGCAGTACTTC